The T cell receptor (beta chain) under discussion was sequenced for a study of shared clonotypes between healthy human individuals. In the study overall: CD4 naive and memory got three plates each, CD8 naive two, CD8 memory one. Study-level findings and limits: Unshared clonotypes carried lower generation probabilities than those common to all four donors.

Deep level was the assay's run setting. Source study methods: In the immunoSEQ data, sequences were junction-only and lacked quality scores, so filtering differed. Generated by immunoSEQ multiplex PCR, the TCRdb table keeps only in-frame clones and is missing some. D and trimming come from the DNA, and the V and J calls and clone size come from that table. The table shows some 2,400,000 clones, with approximately 95% occurring only once. Worth noting for this clone: No antigen is known for it. The junction and the germline gene differ at one end; a read error may be behind it.

Germline V gene data show CDR1 as SGHRS and CDR2 as YFSETQ. The CDR3 has 19 residues. The rearrangement joins TRBV5-1 to TRBJ2-1; 10 nucleotides line up with TRBD2. This clonotype was sampled from a man younger than 30 in good health. The sample consisted of naive CD4+ T cells sorted from blood. The subset here: CD45RA+ positively selected. The CDR3 DNA follows: TGCGCCAGCAGCTTCTTAGGCGGGTCTAGCGGGGGCTCCCACAATGAGCAGTTCTTC. Its protein is CASSFLGGSSGGSHNEQFF.